A single sample gave rise to the 14 T cell receptor beta chains below, sequenced in a study of Ad26.COV2.S vaccination and SARS-CoV-2 variants. Sequencing was performed with immunoSEQ multiplex PCR; in TCRdb, only in-frame clones are kept and a portion is missing. The repertoire holds fewer than 400,000 clones, with roughly 84% as singletons. Regarding treatment: 15 to 20 received Ad26.COV2.S at low or high dose, single or two shots; about 5 received placebo; per-sample allocation not given. On day 63 after the first injection, vaccine and placebo recipients gave samples. Specimen: peripheral blood, collected in a trial of Ad26.COV2.S vaccine versus placebo. Receptor source: a person aged 18-65 years who received the Ad26.COV2.S COVID-19 vaccine or a placebo.

V is TRBV5-1 and J is TRBJ2-1; 7 bases agree with TRBD1. V gave up 3 bases and J gave up 0 bases; unmatched junction bases: 6. The CDR3 spans 16 residues. Per the germline V gene, CDR1 is SGHRS and CDR2 is YFSETQ. In nucleotides, the CDR3 is TGCGCCAGCAGCTGGACAGGCGGCAGCTCCTACAATGAGCAGTTCTTC. It translates to CASSWTGGSSYNEQFF.

This chain links TRBV7-2 with TRBJ2-5; D is possibly TRBD1 (7 bases). The CDR3 extends over 15 amino acids. V was pared by 5 bases and J by 2 bases, with 15 bases between. Looked up from germline, CDR1 is SGHTA and CDR2 is FQGNSA. CDR3 region: CASSGGPGGQETQYF. In nucleotides, the CDR3 is TGTGCCAGCAGCGGAGGACCAGGGGGGCAAGAGACCCAGTACTTC.

This rearrangement joins TRBV7-2 to TRBJ1-2; D remains ambiguous. This CDR3 is 13 amino acids long. V was cut by 0 bases and J by 7 bases, with 9 bases left in between. Germline V gives CDR1 SGHTA, CDR2 FQGNSA. In DNA, the CDR3 is TGTGCCAGCAGCTTAGCAGAGTTTCGTGGCTACACCTTC. It encodes CASSLAEFRGYTF.

This clone was observed a few times. The rearrangement uses TRBV18 and TRBJ1-2, with a tentative D call TRBD1 (6 bases). In germline, CDR1 is KGHSH, CDR2 LQKENI. V lost 2 bases to trimming and J lost 8 bases, with 12 bases between them. This CDR3 is 13 amino acids long. The CDR3 spells CASSPMGGEGYTF. The CDR3 bases are TGTGCCAGCTCACCAATGGGGGGCGAAGGCTACACCTTC.

Only a few counts were recorded for this clone. The chain joins TRBV4-1 to TRBJ1-5; 11 bases are a match to TRBD1. The CDR3 totals 15 residues. The ends lost 4 bases at V and 4 bases at J; junction bases unmatched: 3. CDR1 and CDR2 from the germline V gene are MGHRA and YSYEKL. The CDR3 is CASSLGTGGNQPQHF. The CDR3 DNA is TGCGCCAGCAGCCTCGGGACAGGGGGTAATCAGCCCCAGCATTTT.

The table lists this clone with a few counts. This chain uses TRBV5-1 with TRBJ2-7, with 11 bases fitting TRBD2. The CDR3 extends over 15 amino acids. Germline V gene sequence: CDR1 SGHRS, CDR2 YFSETQ. V shed 4 bases, J shed 2 bases, and the junction held 5 bases outside the gene matches. Here the CDR3 DNA reads TGCGCCAGCAGCGGAGGGACTAGCGGAACCTACGAGCAGTACTTC. It yields the protein CASSGGTSGTYEQYF.

The CDR3 DNA follows: TGTGCCAGCAGCTTGGGGGACAGGGCTTGGGGAATTAACACTGAAGCTTTCTTT. It encodes CASSLGDRAWGINTEAFF. The chain has TRBV7-9 and TRBJ1-1; 9 nucleotides match TRBD1. CDR1 and CDR2 (germline): SEHNR, FQNEAQ (reference sequence). J was trimmed by 2 bases and V by 3 bases; bases with no gene match: 13. There are 18 residues in the CDR3.

The genes are TRBV6-5 and TRBJ1-2; 10 bases map to TRBD1. Germline V gene data show CDR1 as MNHEY and CDR2 as SVGAGI. The CDR3 runs 14 residues. V shed 2 bases, J shed 6 bases, and the junction held 3 bases outside the gene matches. DNA of the CDR3: TGTGCCAGCAGTTACGCCGGGACAGGGGATGGCTACACCTTC. Amino acids: CASSYAGTGDGYTF.

Remarks on this clone: Other DNA sequences in the sample encode the same CDR3. The V and J genes are TRBV5-1 and TRBJ2-5; 8 bases are shared with TRBD1. The CDR3 spans 14 residues. The trim removed 0 bases at V and 4 bases at J, leaving 2 bases unmatched. Germline V gene sequence: CDR1 SGHRS, CDR2 YFSETQ. This chain's CDR3 is CASSLAGQGETQYF. The CDR3 DNA is TGCGCCAGCAGCTTGGCTGGACAGGGAGAGACCCAGTACTTC.

V usage is TRBV9 and J usage is TRBJ1-4, with a weak D call TRBD1 (5 bases). The germline V gene has CDR1 SGDLS and CDR2 YYNGEE. CDR3 length: 16 residues. Trimming stripped 0 bases from V and 2 bases from J, with 11 bases between. The CDR3 region has the DNA TGTGCCAGCAGCGTAGCCGCAGGGCGGACTAATGAAAAACTGTTTTTT. The encoded protein is CASSVAAGRTNEKLFF.

V is TRBV29-1 and J is TRBJ1-1; D remains unclear. The CDR3 totals 12 residues. Trimming shortened V by 6 bases and J by 3 bases, and 11 bases separated the two germline ends. Per the germline V gene, CDR1 is SQVTM and CDR2 is ANQGSEA. This CDR3 reads CSVMRSDTEAFF. DNA of the CDR3: TGCAGCGTCATGAGGTCGGACACTGAAGCTTTCTTT.

The chain joins TRBV5-1 to TRBJ2-1, with 11 bases lining up with TRBD2. V trimming: 5 bases; J trimming: 8 bases; junction bases outside the gene matches: 6. The CDR3 totals 14 residues. CDR1 SGHRS and CDR2 YFSETQ come from the germline V gene. CDR3 bases: TGCGCCAGCAGGTTAGCGGGGGGGCCTTATGAGCAGTTCTTC. This translates into CASRLAGGPYEQFF.

This chain's CDR3 is CASSIGDRGPRNTEAFF. The DNA for the CDR3 is TGTGCCAGTAGTATTGGGGACAGGGGGCCCCGGAACACTGAAGCTTTCTTT. This rearrangement joins TRBV19 to TRBJ1-1; 12 bases are a match to TRBD1. Germline values: CDR1 LNHDA, CDR2 SQIVND (reference sequence). J lost 1 base, V lost 3 bases, and 6 bases had no gene match. The CDR3 loop spans 17 amino acids.

The chain uses TRBV6-6 and TRBJ2-7, with unresolved D. Germline CDR1 reads MNHNY; CDR2 reads SVGAGI (reference sequence). Trimming stripped 4 bases from V and 9 bases from J, with 19 bases between. CDR3 length: 14 amino acids. The CDR3 DNA reads TGTGCCAGCAGTTCAACACTACGAACTGTGGGGCAGTACTTC. This encodes CASSSTLRTVGQYF.